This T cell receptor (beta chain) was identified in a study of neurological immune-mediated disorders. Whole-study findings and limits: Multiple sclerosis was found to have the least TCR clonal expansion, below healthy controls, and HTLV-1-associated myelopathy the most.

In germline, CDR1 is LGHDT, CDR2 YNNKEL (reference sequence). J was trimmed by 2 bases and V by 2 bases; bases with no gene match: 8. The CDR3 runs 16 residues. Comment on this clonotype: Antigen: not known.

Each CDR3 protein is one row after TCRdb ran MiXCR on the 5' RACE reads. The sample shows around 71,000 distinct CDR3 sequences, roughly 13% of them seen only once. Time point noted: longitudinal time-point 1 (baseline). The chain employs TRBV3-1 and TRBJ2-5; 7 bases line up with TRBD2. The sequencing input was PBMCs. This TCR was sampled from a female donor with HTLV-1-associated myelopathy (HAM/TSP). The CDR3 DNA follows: TGTGCCAGCAGCCAACGGCAAGCGGGGATGCAAGAGACCCAGTACTTC. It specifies CASSQRQAGMQETQYF.